This T cell receptor (beta chain) was retrieved from a study of T cell clonality in common variable immunodeficiency. CDR1 and CDR2 (germline): DFQATT, SNEGSKA (reference sequence). The CDR3 loop spans 13 amino acids. V lost 6 bases to trimming and J lost 1 base, with 12 bases between them. Equal genomic DNA amounts from CVID and control samples were sequenced. The assay was immunoSEQ multiplex PCR, and TCRdb's table has in-frame clones only and misses some. The sample has about 52,000 clones, none seen only once. Study-wide points: CVID subjects had higher TCRbeta clonality than healthy controls, most marked in about a third. Repertoire-complication correlations in CVID were limited by patient heterogeneity.

Caucasian heritage predominated among both patients and controls. This clone was seen ten or more times. No antigen is known for it. The CDR3 is cut off 3 residues early in the read; its end comes from the germline J gene. Sequenced: peripheral blood mononuclear cells. This sequence originates from a person between 18 and 75 years old in good health. This sequence joins TRBV20-1 and TRBJ1-1; D unresolved. The CDR3 here is CSAMKDTNTEAFF. The CDR3 bases that were read are TGCAGTGCGATGAAAGACACGAACACTGAA.